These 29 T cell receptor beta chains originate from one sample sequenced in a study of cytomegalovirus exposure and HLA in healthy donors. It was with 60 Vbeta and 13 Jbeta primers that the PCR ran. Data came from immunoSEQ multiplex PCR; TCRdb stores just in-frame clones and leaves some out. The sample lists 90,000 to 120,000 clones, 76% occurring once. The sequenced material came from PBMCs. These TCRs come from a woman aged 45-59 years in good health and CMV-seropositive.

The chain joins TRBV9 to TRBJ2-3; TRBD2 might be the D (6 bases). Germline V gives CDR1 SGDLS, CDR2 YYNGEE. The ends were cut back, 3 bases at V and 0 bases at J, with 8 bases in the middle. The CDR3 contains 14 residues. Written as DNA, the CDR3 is TGTGCCAGCAGCGAGAGCGGGAGCACAGATACGCAGTATTTT. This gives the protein CASSESGSTDTQYF.

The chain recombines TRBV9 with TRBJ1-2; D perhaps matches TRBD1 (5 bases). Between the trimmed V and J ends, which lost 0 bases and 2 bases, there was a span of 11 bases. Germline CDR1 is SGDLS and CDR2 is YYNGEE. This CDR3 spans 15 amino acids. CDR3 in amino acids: CASSVGAGSNYGYTF. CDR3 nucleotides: TGTGCCAGCAGCGTAGGAGCAGGGTCCAACTATGGCTACACCTTC.

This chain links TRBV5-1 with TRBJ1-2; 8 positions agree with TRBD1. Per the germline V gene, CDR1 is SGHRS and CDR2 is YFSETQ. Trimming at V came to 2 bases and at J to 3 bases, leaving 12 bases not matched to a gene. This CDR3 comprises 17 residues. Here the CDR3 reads CASSLPGQGNWDYGYTF. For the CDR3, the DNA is TGCGCCAGCAGCTTACCCGGACAGGGAAATTGGGACTATGGCTACACCTTC.

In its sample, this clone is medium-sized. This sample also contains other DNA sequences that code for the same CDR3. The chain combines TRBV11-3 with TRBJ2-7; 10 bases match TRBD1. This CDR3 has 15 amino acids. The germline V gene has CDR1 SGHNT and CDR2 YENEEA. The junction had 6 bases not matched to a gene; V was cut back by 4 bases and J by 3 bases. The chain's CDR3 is CASSSRTGGSYEQYF. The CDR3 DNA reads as TGTGCCAGCAGCTCCAGGACAGGGGGAAGCTACGAGCAGTACTTC.

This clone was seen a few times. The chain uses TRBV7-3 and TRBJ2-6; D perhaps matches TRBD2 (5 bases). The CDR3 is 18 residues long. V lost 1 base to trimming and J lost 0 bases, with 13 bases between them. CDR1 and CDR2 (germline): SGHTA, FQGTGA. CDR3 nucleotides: TGTGCCAGCAGCTTAAGGCCAGGAGGACCCTCTGGGGCCAACGTCCTGACTTTC. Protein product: CASSLRPGGPSGANVLTF.

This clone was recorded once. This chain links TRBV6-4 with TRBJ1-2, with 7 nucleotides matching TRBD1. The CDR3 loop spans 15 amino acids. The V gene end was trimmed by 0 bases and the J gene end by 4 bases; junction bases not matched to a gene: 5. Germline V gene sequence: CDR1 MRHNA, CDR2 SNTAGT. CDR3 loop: CASSDSGQVGYGYTF. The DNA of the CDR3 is TGTGCCAGCAGTGACTCAGGACAGGTAGGCTATGGCTACACCTTC.

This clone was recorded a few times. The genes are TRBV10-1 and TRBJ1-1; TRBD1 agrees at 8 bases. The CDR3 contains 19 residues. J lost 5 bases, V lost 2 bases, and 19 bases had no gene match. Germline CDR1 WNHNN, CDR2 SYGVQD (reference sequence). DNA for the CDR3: TGCGCCAGCAGTGAGACCTCTCCCCTCTTAGGACAGGGTCGAACTGAAGCTTTCTTT. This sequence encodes CASSETSPLLGQGRTEAFF.

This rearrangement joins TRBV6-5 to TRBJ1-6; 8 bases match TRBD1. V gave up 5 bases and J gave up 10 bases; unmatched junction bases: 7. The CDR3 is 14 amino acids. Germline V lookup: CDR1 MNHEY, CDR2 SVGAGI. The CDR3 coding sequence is TGTGCCAGCAGTCCCCAGGGGGCACAGTCACCCCTCCACTTT. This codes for CASSPQGAQSPLHF.

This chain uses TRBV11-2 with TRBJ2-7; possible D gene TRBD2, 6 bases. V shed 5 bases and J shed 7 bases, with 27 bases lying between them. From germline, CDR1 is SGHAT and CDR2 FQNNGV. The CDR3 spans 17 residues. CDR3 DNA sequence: TGTGCCAGCAGCCCCCGAGTAACGGCGGGGTCCTACGAGGAGCAGTACTTC. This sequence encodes CASSPRVTAGSYEEQYF. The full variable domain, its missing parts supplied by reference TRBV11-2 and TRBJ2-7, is EAGVAQSPRYKIIEKRQSVAFWCNPISGHATLYWYQQILGQGPKLLIQFQNNGVVDDSQLPKDRFSAERLKGVDSTLKIQPAKLEDSAVYLCASSPRVTAGSYEEQYFGPGTRLTVT.

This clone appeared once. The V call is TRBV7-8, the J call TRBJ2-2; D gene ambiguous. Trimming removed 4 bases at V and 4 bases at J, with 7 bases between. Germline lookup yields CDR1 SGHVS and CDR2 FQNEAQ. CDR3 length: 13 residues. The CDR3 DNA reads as TGTGCCAGCAGCTCAGATGTCACCGGGGAGCTGTTTTTT. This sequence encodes CASSSDVTGELFF. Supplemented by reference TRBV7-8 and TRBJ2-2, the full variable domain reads GAGVSQSPRYKVAKRGQDVALRCDPISGHVSLFWYQQALGQGPEFLTYFQNEAQLDKSGLPSDRFFAERPEGSVSTLKIQRTQQEDSAVYLCASSSDVTGELFFGEGSRLTVL.

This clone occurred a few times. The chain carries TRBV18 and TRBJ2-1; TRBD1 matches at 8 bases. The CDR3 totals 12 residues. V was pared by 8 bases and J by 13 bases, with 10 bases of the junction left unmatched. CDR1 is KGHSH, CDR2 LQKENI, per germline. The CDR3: CASQQQGAPQFF. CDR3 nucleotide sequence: TGTGCCAGCCAGCAGCAGGGGGCTCCTCAGTTCTTC. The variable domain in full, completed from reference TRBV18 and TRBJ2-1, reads NAGVMQNPRHLVRRRGQEARLRCSPMKGHSHVYWYRQLPEEGLKFMVYLQKENIIDESGMPKERFSAEFPKEGPSILRIQQVVRGDSAAYFCASQQQGAPQFFGPGTRLTVL.

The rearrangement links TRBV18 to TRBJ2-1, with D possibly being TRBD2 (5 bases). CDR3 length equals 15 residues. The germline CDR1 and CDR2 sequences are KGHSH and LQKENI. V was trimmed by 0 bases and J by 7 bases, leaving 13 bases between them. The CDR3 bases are TGTGCCAGCTCACCACCGATCGGGGATAGGAATGAGCAGTTCTTC. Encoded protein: CASSPPIGDRNEQFF. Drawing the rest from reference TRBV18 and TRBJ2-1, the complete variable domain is NAGVMQNPRHLVRRRGQEARLRCSPMKGHSHVYWYRQLPEEGLKFMVYLQKENIIDESGMPKERFSAEFPKEGPSILRIQQVVRGDSAAYFCASSPPIGDRNEQFFGPGTRLTVL.

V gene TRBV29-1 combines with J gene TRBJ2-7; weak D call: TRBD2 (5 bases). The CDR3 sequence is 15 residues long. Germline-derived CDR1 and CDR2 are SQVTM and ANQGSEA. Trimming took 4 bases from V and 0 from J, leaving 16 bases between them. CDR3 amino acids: CSVGVSGRSSYEQYF. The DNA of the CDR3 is TGCAGCGTTGGTGTAAGCGGCAGGAGCTCCTACGAGCAGTACTTC.

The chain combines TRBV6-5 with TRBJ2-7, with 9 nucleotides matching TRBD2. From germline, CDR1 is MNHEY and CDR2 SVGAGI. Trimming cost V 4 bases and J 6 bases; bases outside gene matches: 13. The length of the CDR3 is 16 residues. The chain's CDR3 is CASSLTRGRGPLEQYF. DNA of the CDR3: TGTGCCAGCAGTTTGACTCGCGGGAGGGGTCCCCTCGAGCAGTACTTC.

CDR3 DNA sequence: TGTGCCTGGAGTTGGGCGAACAAAGAGCAGTACTTC. This gives the protein CAWSWANKEQYF. The chain is built from TRBV30 and TRBJ2-7; D gene unclear. Trimming pared 2 bases from V and 7 bases from J, leaving 12 bases between. CDR1 is GTSNPN and CDR2 is SVGIG in the germline V gene (reference sequence). The CDR3 runs 12 residues.

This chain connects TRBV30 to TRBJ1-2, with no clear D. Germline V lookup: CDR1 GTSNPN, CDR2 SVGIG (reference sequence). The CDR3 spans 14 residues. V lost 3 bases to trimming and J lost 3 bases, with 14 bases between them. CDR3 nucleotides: TGTGCCTGGAGCCGACTCATAGCCCACTATGGCTACACCTTC. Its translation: CAWSRLIAHYGYTF.

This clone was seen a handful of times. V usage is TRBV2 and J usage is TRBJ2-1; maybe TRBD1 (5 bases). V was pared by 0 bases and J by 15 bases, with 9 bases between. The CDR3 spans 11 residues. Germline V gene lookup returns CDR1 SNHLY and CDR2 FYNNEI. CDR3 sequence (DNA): TGTGCCAGCAGTGAAGCGCAGGGTGGGTTCTTC. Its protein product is CASSEAQGGFF.

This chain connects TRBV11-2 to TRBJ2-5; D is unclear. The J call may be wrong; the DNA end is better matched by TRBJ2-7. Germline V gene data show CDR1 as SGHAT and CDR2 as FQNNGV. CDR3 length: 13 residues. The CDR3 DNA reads TGTGCCAGCAGCTCCTACAGAACCTACGAGCAGTACTTC. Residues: CASSSYRTYEQYF.

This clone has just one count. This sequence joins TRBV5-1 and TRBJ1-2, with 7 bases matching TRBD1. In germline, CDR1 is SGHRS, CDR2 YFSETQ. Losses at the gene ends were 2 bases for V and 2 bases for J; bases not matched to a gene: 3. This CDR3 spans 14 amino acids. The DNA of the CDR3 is TGCGCCAGCAGCTTTACGACAGGGAACTATGGCTACACCTTC. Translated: CASSFTTGNYGYTF.

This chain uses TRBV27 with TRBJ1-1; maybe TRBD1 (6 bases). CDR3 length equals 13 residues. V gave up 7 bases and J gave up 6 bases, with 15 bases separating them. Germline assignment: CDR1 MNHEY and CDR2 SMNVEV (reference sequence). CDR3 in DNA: TGTGCCAGCACGGGAGGGGGGTTCTCTGAAGCTTTCTTT. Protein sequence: CASTGGGFSEAFF.

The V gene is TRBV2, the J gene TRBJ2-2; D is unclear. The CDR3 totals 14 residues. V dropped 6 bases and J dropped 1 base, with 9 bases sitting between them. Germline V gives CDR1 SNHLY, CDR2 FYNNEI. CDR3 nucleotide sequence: TGTGCCAGCAGGGAGAACCTGAACACCGGGGAGCTGTTTTTT. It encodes CASRENLNTGELFF.

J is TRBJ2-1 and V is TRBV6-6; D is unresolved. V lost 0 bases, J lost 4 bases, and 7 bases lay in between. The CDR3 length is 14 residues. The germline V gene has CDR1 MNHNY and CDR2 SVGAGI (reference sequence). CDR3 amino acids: CASSYSPVYNEQFF. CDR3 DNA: TGTGCCAGCAGTTACTCACCGGTTTACAATGAGCAGTTCTTC.

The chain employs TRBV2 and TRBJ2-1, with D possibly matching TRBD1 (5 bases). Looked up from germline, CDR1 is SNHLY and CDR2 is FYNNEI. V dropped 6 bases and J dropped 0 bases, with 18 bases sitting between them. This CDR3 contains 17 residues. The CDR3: CASSAHMGPSSYNEQFF. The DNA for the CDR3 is TGTGCCAGCAGCGCCCATATGGGGCCTAGCTCCTACAATGAGCAGTTCTTC.

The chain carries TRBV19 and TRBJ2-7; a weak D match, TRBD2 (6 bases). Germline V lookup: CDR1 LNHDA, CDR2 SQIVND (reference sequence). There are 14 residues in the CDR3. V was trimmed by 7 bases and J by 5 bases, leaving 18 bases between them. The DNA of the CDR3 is TGTGCCAGTAAGGGGCGACGGGAGTCGAACGAGCAGTACTTC. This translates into CASKGRRESNEQYF.

This chain's CDR3 is CATQREFSYEQYF. The CDR3 region has the DNA TGTGCCACCCAGCGGGAGTTCTCCTACGAGCAGTACTTC. The J gene is TRBJ2-7, the V gene TRBV6-5; 8 bases fit TRBD2. The CDR3 loop spans 13 amino acids. The V gene's germline CDR1 is MNHEY and CDR2 SVGAGI. Trimming took 10 bases from V and 0 from J; bases not matched to a gene: 5.

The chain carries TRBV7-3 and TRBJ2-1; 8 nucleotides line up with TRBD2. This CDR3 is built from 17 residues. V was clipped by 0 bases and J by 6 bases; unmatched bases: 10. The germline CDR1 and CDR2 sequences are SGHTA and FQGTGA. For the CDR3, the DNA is TGTGCCAGCAGCTTAACGGGAAACGGGAGGGTTATCAATGAGCAGTTCTTC. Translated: CASSLTGNGRVINEQFF.

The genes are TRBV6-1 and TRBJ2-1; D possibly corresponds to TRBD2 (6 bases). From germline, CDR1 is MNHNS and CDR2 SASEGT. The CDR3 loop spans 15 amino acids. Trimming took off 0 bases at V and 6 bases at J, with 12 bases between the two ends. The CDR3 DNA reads TGTGCCAGCAGTGAAGCGCGGGAAGGGTCCAATGAGCAGTTCTTC. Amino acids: CASSEAREGSNEQFF.

The CDR3 DNA sequence: TGTGCCAGCAGCGGGACTAGCGGGAGGTCCTCCTACGAGCAGTACTTC. Protein sequence: CASSGTSGRSSYEQYF. The chain combines TRBV11-2 with TRBJ2-5; 15 nucleotides align to TRBD2. The end of the DNA fits TRBJ2-7 better, so the J call may be wrong. The CDR3 length is 16 residues. Germline V gene data show CDR1 as SGHAT and CDR2 as FQNNGV.

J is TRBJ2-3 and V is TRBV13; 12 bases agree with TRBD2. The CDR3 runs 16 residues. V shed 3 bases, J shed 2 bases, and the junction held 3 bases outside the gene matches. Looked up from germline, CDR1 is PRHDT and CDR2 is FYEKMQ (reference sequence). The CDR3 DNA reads TGTGCCAGCAGCTTCTCTAGCGGGAGGGCCACAGATACGCAGTATTTT. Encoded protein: CASSFSSGRATDTQYF. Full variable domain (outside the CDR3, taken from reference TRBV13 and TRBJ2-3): AAGVIQSPRHLIKEKRETATLKCYPIPRHDTVYWYQQGPGQDPQFLISFYEKMQSDKGSIPDRFSAQQFSDYHSELNMSSLELGDSALYFCASSFSSGRATDTQYFGPGTRLTVL.